The rows below give T cell receptor beta chains drawn from one sample of a study of blood T cell repertoires in COVID-19. Clones were sequenced by immunoSEQ multiplex PCR, and TCRdb holds only the in-frame ones, with some missing. The sample lists 200,000 to 250,000 clones, 85% to 90% occurring once. The sample was PBMCs or T cells enriched from blood (not recorded which). These receptors originate from a man aged 40-50 years who had recovered from COVID-19. CDR3s include the opening cysteine and the closing phenylalanine or tryptophan. A D gene is named only where the DNA matches it firmly. Some rows have no size entry. The others give once, few or many, or a class for an expanded clone.

>.|.|TRBJ2-2|TRBV9
CASSVWSTGELFF
TGTGCCAGCAGCGTCTGGAGCACCGGGGAGCTGTTTTTT
>.|TRBD2|TRBJ2-5|TRBV5-1
CASSLYPGGGEETQYF
TGCGCCAGCAGCTTGTATCCGGGAGGAGGGGAAGAGACCCAGTACTTC
>.|TRBD2|TRBJ2-1|TRBV19
CASSLREVSYNEQFF
TGTGCCAGTAGTCTACGGGAGGTCTCCTACAATGAGCAGTTCTTC
>.|TRBD2|TRBJ2-1|TRBV2
CASSTPGQASGTSGSSYNEQFF
TGTGCCAGCAGCACTCCGGGACAGGCCTCCGGGACTAGCGGGAGCTCCTACAATGAGCAGTTCTTC
>.|.|TRBJ1-2|TRBV10-3
CAISEVTDYGYTF
TGTGCCATCAGTGAGGTAACAGACTATGGCTACACCTTC
>.|.|TRBJ1-2|TRBV7-8
CASSPRTEPNYGYTF
TGTGCCAGCAGCCCAAGGACAGAACCTAACTATGGCTACACCTTC
>.|TRBD2|TRBJ2-5|TRBV29-1
CSVEGGGNVVQETQYF
TGCAGCGTTGAAGGGGGAGGGAACGTGGTCCAAGAGACCCAGTACTTC
>.|TRBD1|TRBJ2-7|TRBV6-5
CASSDRGRGTYEQYF
TGTGCCAGCAGCGATAGGGGCAGGGGGACCTACGAGCAGTACTTC
>.|.|TRBJ2-3|TRBV14
CASSQDEVSGTQYF
TGTGCCAGCAGCCAAGACGAGGTGTCCGGTACGCAGTATTTT
>once|.|TRBJ1-1|TRBV9
CASSAAPQDSEAFF
TGTGCCAGCAGCGCAGCCCCTCAGGACAGTGAAGCTTTCTTT
>once|.|TRBJ1-5|TRBV19
CASSIVLNSNQPQHF
TGTGCCAGTAGTATCGTTCTAAATAGCAATCAGCCCCAGCATTTT
>once|.|TRBJ1-1|TRBV12-5
CASGFEGNTEAFF
TGTGCTAGTGGTTTCGAGGGGAACACTGAAGCTTTCTTT